This T cell receptor beta chain was identified in a study of blood T cell repertoires in COVID-19. On the study more broadly: Sites in the United States, Italy and Spain provided acute and convalescent COVID-19 samples. The cDNA or gDNA used as material had been derived from T cells, B-cell-depleted T cells, or PBMCs.

The trim removed 4 bases at V and 4 bases at J, leaving 4 bases unmatched. Germline values: CDR1 LNHDA, CDR2 SQIVND (reference sequence). CDR3 length: 14 amino acids. Original data processing: Reference gene primer amplification in the assay estimated nucleated cell counts. Some clones are missing from TCRdb's copy, which holds only in-frame ones; the method was immunoSEQ multiplex PCR. V, J and clone size derive from that table, while D and trimming were established from the DNA sequence. The sample shows some 130,000 clones, around 89% of them seen only once. Sequenced material: peripheral blood. The receptor comes from a man aged 50-59 years with acute or convalescent COVID-19. The V and J genes are TRBV19 and TRBJ1-2, with 9 bases that match TRBD1. In nucleotides, the CDR3 is TGTGCCAGTAGTAGAACAGGGGGCGGCTATGGCTACACCTTC. Translated: CASSRTGGGYGYTF.